This entry lists 7 T cell receptor beta chains sequenced from one sample in a study of cytomegalovirus exposure and HLA in healthy donors. It was with 60 Vbeta and 13 Jbeta primers that the PCR ran. The protocol was immunoSEQ multiplex PCR, while the TCRdb copy is restricted to in-frame clones and leaves out a portion. Of some 110,000 clones listed, more than 75% are singletons. Sequencing used PBMCs. All receptors come from a man aged 35 to 55 in good health and CMV-seronegative.

This chain connects TRBV11-3 to TRBJ1-2; TRBD1 matches at 9 bases. Germline trimming cut 5 bases from V and 8 bases from J; bases unmatched to any gene: 9. Germline CDR1 is SGHNT and CDR2 is YENEEA. This CDR3 has 14 amino acids. CDR3 in DNA: TGTGCCAGCAGCCCAAGGGACAGGGTAATCGGCTACACCTTC. As protein: CASSPRDRVIGYTF.

This sequence joins TRBV19 and TRBJ1-1; D is uncertain. Trimming removed 3 bases from V and 5 bases from J, with 10 bases in between. Germline assignment: CDR1 LNHDA and CDR2 SQIVND (reference sequence). The length of the CDR3 is 13 residues. In DNA form, the CDR3 reads TGTGCCAGTAGTATTATTATTACAACTGAAGCTTTCTTT. Its translation: CASSIIITTEAFF.

Of note for this clone: A read error may account for a junction end that differs from germline. This rearrangement joins TRBV7-9 to TRBJ1-1, with TRBD1 as a possible D gene (6 bases). Germline V gives CDR1 SEHNR, CDR2 FQNEAQ (reference sequence). The length of the CDR3 is 12 residues. CDR3 DNA: TGTGCCAGCAGCTTAAGTACAGGGCAGGATCTCTTT. Encoded protein: CASSLSTGQDLF.

The table lists this clone with a few counts. The chain joins TRBV5-6 to TRBJ2-1, with D perhaps matching TRBD1 (5 bases). The V end lost 2 bases, the J end lost 7 bases, and 7 bases lay between the germline ends. This CDR3 spans 12 amino acids. Germline CDR1 SGHDT, CDR2 YYEEEE. This CDR3 is CASSFQGNEQFF. CDR3 DNA: TGTGCCAGCAGCTTTCAGGGAAATGAGCAGTTCTTC.

The gene calls are TRBV5-6 and TRBJ1-1; D not resolved. CDR1 and CDR2 (germline): SGHDT, YYEEEE. This CDR3 comprises 14 residues. V lost 5 bases and J lost 1, with 12 bases in between. The CDR3 coding sequence is TGTGCCAGCAGGACTGGACTGCCGAACACTGAAGCTTTCTTT. Residues: CASRTGLPNTEAFF.

The chain has TRBV7-3 and TRBJ2-3, with 13 bases lining up with TRBD2. In germline, CDR1 is SGHTA, CDR2 FQGTGA. This CDR3 region has 17 residues. After removal of 5 bases from V and 1 base from J, the junction contained 6 bases not matched to a gene. Here the CDR3 reads CASSPLAGGLGTDTQYF. The DNA of the CDR3 is TGTGCCAGCAGCCCACTAGCGGGGGGGCTCGGCACAGATACGCAGTATTTT.

This clone has just a few counts. This chain joins TRBV11-2 and TRBJ2-1, with 8 bases matching TRBD1. This CDR3 has 15 residues. V gave up 5 bases and J gave up 5 bases; unmatched junction bases: 8. Germline V gene data show CDR1 as SGHAT and CDR2 as FQNNGV. The CDR3 loop reads CASSLRTGLDNEQFF. For the CDR3, the DNA is TGTGCCAGCAGCCTAAGGACAGGGCTCGACAATGAGCAGTTCTTC.